The next 32 T cell receptor beta chains were all read from a single sample in a study of blood T cell repertoires in COVID-19. Sequencing was performed with immunoSEQ multiplex PCR; in TCRdb, only in-frame clones are kept and a portion is missing. Of a few hundred thousand clones in the sample, 70% to 90% were seen once. The specimen sequenced was PBMCs or T cells enriched from blood (not recorded which). The source is a woman between 25 and 40 years old who had recovered from COVID-19.

The CDR3 coding sequence is TGTGCCAGTACGGGGGACCAGAACACTGAAGCTTTCTTT. This gives the protein CASTGDQNTEAFF. The chain is built from TRBV19 and TRBJ1-1; TRBD1 might be the D (5 bases). V lost 7 bases and J lost 1, with 10 bases in between. This CDR3 comprises 13 residues. CDR1 and CDR2 from the germline V gene are LNHDA and SQIVND (reference sequence).

This clone has a single count. The chain uses TRBV30 and TRBJ1-2; 8 nucleotides match TRBD1. Germline-derived CDR1 and CDR2 are GTSNPN and SVGIG (reference sequence). The CDR3 consists of 14 residues. With V trimmed by 0 bases and J by 5 bases, 5 bases remained unmatched. The CDR3 loop reads CAWSVQGARYGYTF. Written as DNA, the CDR3 is TGTGCCTGGAGTGTTCAGGGGGCTCGATATGGCTACACCTTC.

The V gene is TRBV2, the J gene TRBJ1-1; 7 nucleotides agree with TRBD1. CDR3 size: 14 residues. CDR1 is SNHLY and CDR2 is FYNNEI in the germline V gene. V lost 6 bases and J lost 5; bases outside the gene matches: 9. CDR3 protein: CASRARDRRTEAFF. In nucleotides, the CDR3 is TGTGCCAGCAGGGCCCGGGACAGAAGGACTGAAGCTTTCTTT.

The chain employs TRBV6-5 and TRBJ1-5; 7 nucleotides align to TRBD1. The J segment lost 0 bases and the V segment lost 10 bases, leaving 6 bases of the junction unmatched. Germline lookup yields CDR1 MNHEY and CDR2 SVGAGI. This CDR3 has 14 residues. The CDR3 DNA is TGTGCCACGAGCGAGGGGGCTAGCAATCAGCCCCAGCATTTT. Translation gives CATSEGASNQPQHF.

CDR3: CASSQVITGDQPQHF. DNA of the CDR3: TGCGCCAGCAGCCAAGTTATAACAGGAGATCAGCCCCAGCATTTT. The chain links TRBV4-1 to TRBJ1-5, with D possibly matching TRBD1 (5 bases). Trimming cost V 1 base and J 5 bases, with 12 bases left between them. CDR3 length: 15 amino acids. In germline, CDR1 is MGHRA, CDR2 YSYEKL.

The rearrangement uses TRBV15 and TRBJ1-2, with 7 bases identical to TRBD1. Trimming at V came to 5 bases and at J to 4 bases, leaving 7 bases not matched to a gene. Germline V lookup: CDR1 LNHNV, CDR2 YYDKDF (reference sequence). This CDR3 spans 14 amino acids. The CDR3 spells CATSERGRGYGYTF. The CDR3 region has the DNA TGTGCCACCAGCGAGAGGGGGCGAGGCTATGGCTACACCTTC.

The V and J genes are TRBV18 and TRBJ2-6; TRBD1 is a possible D gene (5 bases). The germline V and J ends were trimmed by 0 bases and 0 bases, with 9 bases remaining between them. Germline loops: CDR1 KGHSH, CDR2 LQKENI. The CDR3 sequence is 17 residues long. The DNA of the CDR3 is TGTGCCAGCTCACCACCGGGGCGTGGCTCTGGGGCCAACGTCCTGACTTTC. As protein: CASSPPGRGSGANVLTF.

The rearrangement uses TRBV6-1 and TRBJ1-5, with 11 bases that match TRBD1. CDR1 is MNHNS, CDR2 SASEGT, per germline. The CDR3 length is 16 residues. J was trimmed by 1 base and V by 4 bases; bases with no gene match: 3. CDR3 sequence reads: CASSGWDRGSNQPQHF. For the CDR3, the DNA is TGTGCCAGCAGTGGTTGGGACAGGGGGAGCAATCAGCCCCAGCATTTT.

Of note for this clone: Sequence at one end of the junction differs from germline and may be a read error. CDR3 sequence reads: CASSYSDNEQFF. The CDR3 nucleotides are TGTGCCAGCAGTTACTCCGACAATGAGCAGTTCTTC. V and J are TRBV6-5 and TRBJ2-1; no clear D. The CDR3 has 12 residues. Germline loops: CDR1 MNHEY, CDR2 SVGAGI.

The rearrangement links TRBV5-6 to TRBJ2-3, with unresolved D. Trimming stripped 4 bases from V and 8 bases from J, with 11 bases between. The CDR3 sequence is 12 residues long. In germline, CDR1 is SGHDT, CDR2 YYEEEE. In DNA, the CDR3 is TGTGCCAGCAGCCCAAGCTCGGGTACGCAGTATTTT. It translates to CASSPSSGTQYF. Supplemented by reference TRBV5-6 and TRBJ2-3, the full variable domain reads DAGVTQSPTHLIKTRGQQVTLRCSPKSGHDTVSWYQQALGQGPQFIFQYYEEEERQRGNFPDRFSGHQFPNYSSELNVNALLLGDSALYLCASSPSSGTQYFGPGTRLTVL.

This rearrangement joins TRBV19 to TRBJ1-3; perhaps TRBD1 as D (6 bases). The germline CDR1 and CDR2 sequences are LNHDA and SQIVND (reference sequence). This CDR3 contains 14 residues. Trimming took off 4 bases at V and 0 bases at J, with 7 bases between the two ends. The CDR3: CASSRTVSGNTIYF. The CDR3 nucleotides read TGTGCCAGTAGTAGGACAGTCTCTGGAAACACCATATATTTT.

The chain uses TRBV19 and TRBJ2-3; 8 bases are shared with TRBD1. This CDR3 region has 16 residues. J gave up 11 bases and V 4 bases, and 17 bases lay outside the gene matches. In germline, CDR1 is LNHDA, CDR2 SQIVND (reference sequence). The CDR3 spells CASSTRDRPGKDGQYF. CDR3 DNA sequence: TGTGCCAGTAGTACACGGGACAGGCCCGGCAAGGATGGGCAGTATTTT. Full variable domain (rest looked up from reference TRBV19 and TRBJ2-3): DGGITQSPKYLFRKEGQNVTLSCEQNLNHDAMYWYRQDPGQGLRLIYYSQIVNDFQKGDIAEGYSVSREKKESFPLTVTSAQKNPTAFYLCASSTRDRPGKDGQYFGPGTRLTVL.

The chain carries TRBV2 and TRBJ1-6; TRBD1 might be the D (6 bases). V was clipped by 6 bases and J by 4 bases, with 13 bases between them. The CDR3 loop spans 15 amino acids. Per germline, CDR1 SNHLY and CDR2 FYNNEI. The CDR3 spells CASRNQQGYNSPLHF. The CDR3 DNA is TGTGCCAGCAGAAATCAACAGGGTTATAATTCACCCCTCCACTTT.

The chain has TRBV7-2 and TRBJ1-1; D is ambiguous. The CDR3 consists of 15 residues. Per the germline V gene, CDR1 is SGHTA and CDR2 is FQGNSA. Trimming took off 5 bases at V and 6 bases at J, with 19 bases between the two ends. DNA of the CDR3: TGTGCCAGCAGCCCCCGCCCTCCCGGGTACCCTGAAGCTTTCTTT. Its protein product is CASSPRPPGYPEAFF.

The chain combines TRBV11-2 with TRBJ2-7; 12 bases agree with TRBD2. CDR3 size: 19 residues. Germline V CDR1 and CDR2: SGHAT, FQNNGV. Trimming cost V 0 bases and J 0 bases; bases outside gene matches: 9. The CDR3 DNA reads as TGTGCCAGCAGCTTAGATGGGACACCGGGACTAGCGGGCTCCTACGAGCAGTACTTC. Encoded protein: CASSLDGTPGLAGSYEQYF.

V and J are TRBV5-4 and TRBJ2-3; 9 positions agree with TRBD2. The junction had 6 bases not matched to a gene; V was cut back by 0 bases and J by 4 bases. CDR3 length: 16 amino acids. Germline V gene sequence: CDR1 SGHNT, CDR2 YYREEE (reference sequence). The CDR3 DNA reads as TGTGCCAGCAGCTTGGATCAGCGGGGGGCCCCAGATACGCAGTATTTT. This codes for CASSLDQRGAPDTQYF.

The chain is built from TRBV9 and TRBJ2-7; D call uncertain. The length of the CDR3 is 15 residues. Germline lookup yields CDR1 SGDLS and CDR2 YYNGEE. V gave up 4 bases and J gave up 5 bases, with 19 bases separating them. The CDR3 spells CASSPRLQPAHEQYF. The CDR3, as DNA: TGTGCCAGCAGCCCCCGACTCCAACCCGCGCACGAGCAGTACTTC.

The rearrangement joins TRBV10-3 to TRBJ1-1; TRBD1 matches at 7 bases. Looked up from germline, CDR1 is ENHRY and CDR2 is SYGVKD. This CDR3 contains 15 residues. Trimming cost V 0 bases and J 2 bases; bases outside gene matches: 3. The CDR3 DNA follows: TGTGCCATCAGTGAGTCGAGGGGGCTTAACACTGAAGCTTTCTTT. It translates to CAISESRGLNTEAFF.

V is TRBV6-5 and J is TRBJ2-1; 7 nucleotides match TRBD2. This CDR3 has 12 residues. Germline CDR1 reads MNHEY; CDR2 reads SVGAGI. Trimming cost V 3 bases and J 8 bases; bases outside gene matches: 1. The CDR3 DNA reads as TGTGCCAGCAGTTATGGGGGGGATGAGCAGTTCTTC. Its protein product is CASSYGGDEQFF.

This clone has a single count. This sequence joins TRBV5-1 and TRBJ1-3, with 9 positions matching TRBD1. V lost 0 bases, J lost 4 bases, and 8 bases stayed unmatched. CDR3 length equals 17 residues. Germline V gives CDR1 SGHRS, CDR2 YFSETQ. In nucleotides, the CDR3 is TGCGCCAGCAGCTTGGTGGTGCCTGGGACAGGGGGAAACACCATATATTTT. Translated: CASSLVVPGTGGNTIYF.

J is TRBJ1-2 and V is TRBV25-1; TRBD1 aligns across 10 bases. V was clipped by 4 bases and J by 7 bases; unmatched bases: 9. The germline V gene encodes CDR1 MGHDK and CDR2 SYGVNS. The CDR3 is made up of 15 amino acids. CDR3 sequence reads: CASSAGTGVVSGYTF. The CDR3 DNA is TGTGCCAGCAGTGCCGGGACAGGGGTAGTGAGTGGCTACACCTTC.

The chain joins TRBV6-5 to TRBJ1-1; D not resolved. Germline lookup yields CDR1 MNHEY and CDR2 SVGAGI. V was pared by 2 bases and J by 4 bases, with 8 bases between. This CDR3 is built from 13 residues. For the CDR3, the DNA is TGTGCCAGCAGTTACCGGGGTGGCACTGAAGCTTTCTTT. Its protein is CASSYRGGTEAFF.

V gene TRBV6-5 combines with J gene TRBJ1-4; D remains ambiguous. This CDR3 is built from 13 residues. The ends were cut back, 4 bases at V and 6 bases at J, with 9 bases in the middle. Per the germline V gene, CDR1 is MNHEY and CDR2 is SVGAGI. The CDR3 spells CASSLLGDEKLFF. The CDR3 region has the DNA TGTGCCAGCAGTTTGCTGGGAGATGAAAAACTGTTTTTT.

The CDR3 here is CASSLAGGTLNTEAFF. Here the CDR3 DNA reads TGTGCCAGCAGCTTAGCAGGGGGAACATTGAACACTGAAGCTTTCTTT. The rearrangement joins TRBV7-3 to TRBJ1-1; 7 nucleotides match TRBD1. The CDR3 runs to 16 residues. Losses at the gene ends were 2 bases for V and 0 bases for J; bases not matched to a gene: 6. Germline lookup yields CDR1 SGHTA and CDR2 FQGTGA.

The V call is TRBV9, the J call TRBJ2-3; D is perhaps TRBD2 (5 bases). Looked up from germline, CDR1 is SGDLS and CDR2 is YYNGEE. This CDR3 has 14 residues. V dropped 6 bases and J dropped 6 bases, with 17 bases sitting between them. This CDR3 reads CASTPSGSWDTQYF. The CDR3 bases are TGTGCCAGCACCCCCTCGGGATCGTGGGATACGCAGTATTTT.

This clone appeared a single time. V gene TRBV7-2 combines with J gene TRBJ1-5, with 8 nucleotides matching TRBD1. Trimming removed 5 bases from V and 7 bases from J; junction bases left unmatched: 16. Germline values: CDR1 SGHTA, CDR2 FQGNSA. This CDR3 has 17 amino acids. DNA for the CDR3: TGTGCCAGCAGCCAAGGGACCGGGACAGGCACCATCCAGCCCCAGCATTTT. Amino acids: CASSQGTGTGTIQPQHF.

This sequence joins TRBV7-6 and TRBJ2-2; D might be TRBD2 (6 bases). The V end was cut by 5 bases, the J end by 6 bases, with 10 bases between. CDR3 length: 13 residues. CDR1 and CDR2 from the germline V gene are SGHVS and FNYEAQ. CDR3 amino acids: CASSPPGAGELFF. CDR3 nucleotide sequence: TGTGCCAGCAGCCCTCCGGGGGCCGGGGAGCTGTTTTTT.

The chain recombines TRBV9 with TRBJ1-1; 7 nucleotides line up with TRBD1. CDR3 length equals 15 residues. V lost 4 bases and J lost 5; bases outside the gene matches: 11. Germline CDR1 SGDLS, CDR2 YYNGEE. CDR3 loop: CASSPRLGGGTEAFF. The CDR3 bases are TGTGCCAGCAGCCCCAGACTAGGGGGCGGTACTGAAGCTTTCTTT.

The gene calls are TRBV14 and TRBJ1-2, with a possible D match to TRBD1 (6 bases). V was clipped by 1 base and J by 7 bases, with 13 bases between them. The CDR3 sequence is 14 residues long. Germline-derived CDR1 and CDR2 are SGHDN and FVKESK. CDR3 protein: CASSQARGAGGYTF. The CDR3 DNA reads as TGTGCCAGCAGCCAAGCTCGGGGGGCTGGTGGCTACACCTTC.

The V and J genes are TRBV29-1 and TRBJ2-2, with D maybe TRBD2 (5 bases). The CDR3 loop spans 14 amino acids. Per germline, CDR1 SQVTM and CDR2 ANQGSEA. The ends were cut back, 4 bases at V and 1 base at J, with 10 bases in the middle. This chain's CDR3 is CSVVGVGNTGELFF. DNA for the CDR3: TGCAGCGTTGTCGGGGTAGGGAACACCGGGGAGCTGTTTTTT.

The chain joins TRBV19 to TRBJ2-1, with 8 nucleotides matching TRBD1. The CDR3 runs to 13 residues. Per the germline V gene, CDR1 is LNHDA and CDR2 is SQIVND (reference sequence). J lost 5 bases, V lost 9 bases, and 6 bases had no gene match. CDR3 nucleotide sequence: TGTGCCAGCGACAGGGGAAATGACAATGAGCAGTTCTTC. Its protein product is CASDRGNDNEQFF.

The chain combines TRBV7-3 with TRBJ1-1; D may be TRBD1 (6 bases). The CDR3 has 13 amino acids. The V gene's germline CDR1 is SGHTA and CDR2 FQGTGA. V lost 6 bases to trimming and J lost 5 bases, with 13 bases between them. Here the CDR3 reads CASRLQGDTEAFF. CDR3 bases: TGTGCCAGCAGACTACAGGGTGATACTGAAGCTTTCTTT.